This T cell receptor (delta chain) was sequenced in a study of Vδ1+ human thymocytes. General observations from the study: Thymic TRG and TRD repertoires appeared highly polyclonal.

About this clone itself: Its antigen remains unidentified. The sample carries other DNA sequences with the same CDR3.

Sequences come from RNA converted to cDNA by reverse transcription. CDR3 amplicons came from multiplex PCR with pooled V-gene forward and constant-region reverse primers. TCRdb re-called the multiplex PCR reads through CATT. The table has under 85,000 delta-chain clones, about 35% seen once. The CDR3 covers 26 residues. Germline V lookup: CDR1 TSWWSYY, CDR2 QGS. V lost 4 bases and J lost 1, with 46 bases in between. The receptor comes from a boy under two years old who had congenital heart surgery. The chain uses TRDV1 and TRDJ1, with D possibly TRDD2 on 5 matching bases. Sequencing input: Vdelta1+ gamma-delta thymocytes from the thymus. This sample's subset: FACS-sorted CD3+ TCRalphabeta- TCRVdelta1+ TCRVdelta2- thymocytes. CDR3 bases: TGTGCTCTTGGGGTTCCCGTTGCCTCACTTTTTCCTCCCCCCGAAGGGACGCTGGTCGCCACCGATAAACTCATCTTT. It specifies CALGVPVASLFPPPEGTLVATDKLIF.